This T cell receptor (beta chain) was sequenced during a study of blood T cell repertoires in COVID-19. Germline loops: CDR1 SGDLS, CDR2 YYNGEE. Trimming left V 2 bases short and J 6 bases short, with 9 bases between. The CDR3 is made up of 13 amino acids. Study processing details: It was from reference gene primer amplification that nucleated cell counts were estimated. Clones were read by immunoSEQ multiplex PCR, and TCRdb kept only the in-frame ones, dropping some. The DNA was the basis for D and trimming; V, J and clone size are from that table. The table has hundreds of thousands of clones, roughly 87% seen once.

The chain couples TRBV9 to TRBJ2-1; D call uncertain. This clonotype was sampled from a man aged 18-30 years with active or convalescent COVID-19. Sequencing was performed on peripheral blood. CDR3 DNA: TGTGCCAGCAGCGTTTCCCCGGGCAATGAGCAGTTCTTC. As protein: CASSVSPGNEQFF.